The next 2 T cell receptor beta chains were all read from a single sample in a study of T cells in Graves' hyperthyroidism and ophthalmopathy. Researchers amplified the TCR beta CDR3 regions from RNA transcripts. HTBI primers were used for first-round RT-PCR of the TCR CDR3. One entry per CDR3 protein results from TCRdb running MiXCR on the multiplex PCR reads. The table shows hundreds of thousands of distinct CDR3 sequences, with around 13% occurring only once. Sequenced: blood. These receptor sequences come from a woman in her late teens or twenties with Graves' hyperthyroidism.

The CDR3 nucleotides are TGTGCCAGCAGCCCAAGGACCGCTCTTAGACCGTTCTTC. Translating it yields CASSPRTALRPFF. This chain uses TRBV5-6 with TRBJ2-1; D is uncertain. V lost 4 bases and J 15 bases, leaving 20 bases between the germline ends. The germline CDR1 and CDR2 sequences are SGHDT and YYEEEE. This CDR3 comprises 13 residues.

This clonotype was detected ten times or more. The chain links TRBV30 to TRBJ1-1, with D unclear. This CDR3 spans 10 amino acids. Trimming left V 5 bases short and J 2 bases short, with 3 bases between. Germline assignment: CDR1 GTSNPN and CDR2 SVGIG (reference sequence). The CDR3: CAWANTEAFF. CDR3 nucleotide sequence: TGTGCCTGGGCAAACACTGAAGCTTTCTTT.